This entry features one T cell receptor (beta chain) sequence. Its antigen is undetermined. The junction departs from the called germline gene at one end, perhaps through a read error. The CDR3 contains 13 residues. CDR1 is SGHRS, CDR2 YFSETQ, per germline. This record comes from a study of shared clonotypes between healthy human individuals. Points from the study as a whole: As a rule, naive subsets had a larger estimated richness than memory subsets.

Sequencing was performed with immunoSEQ multiplex PCR; in TCRdb, only in-frame clones are kept and a portion is missing. Of around 1.5 million clones listed, approximately 98% are singletons. This rearrangement joins TRBV5-1 to TRBJ1-3, with TRBD1 matching 9 bases. The specimen was naive CD4+ T cells sorted from blood. Subset specified: CD45RA+ positively selected. This clonotype originated in a man between 25 and 39 years old in good health. The CDR3 protein is CASSLEGTGFKRF. CDR3 in DNA: TGCGCCAGCAGCTTGGAGGGGACAGGGTTTAAGCGTTTT.